The rows below give T cell receptor beta chains drawn from one sample of a study of breast tumors, draining lymph nodes, adjacent tissues. Via MiXCR, TCRdb re-called the multiplex PCR reads, giving one row per CDR3 protein. In the table there are approximately 210,000 distinct CDR3 sequences, 32% of which are singletons. Sequences were obtained from axillary lymph node tissue. The receptor source for this set is a female donor with breast cancer. Some clones in this sample may be carry-over from other donors' samples. The CDR3 runs from the conserved cysteine through the conserved F or W. D genes are given only for firm matches. Clone size appears in some rows only: once, few, many, or a class for an expanded clone.

j_gene | abundance | d_gene | v_gene | CDR3nt | CDR3aa
TRBJ1-3 | many | . | TRBV7-9 | TGTGCCAGCAGCCTCGGGACCTCCTACACCATATATTTT | CASSLGTSYTIYF
TRBJ2-5 | many | TRBD1 | TRBV5-1 | TGCGCCAGCAGCTTCACAGGGGGCACGGAGACCCAGTACTTC | CASSFTGGTETQYF
TRBJ2-1 | . | . | TRBV24-1 | TGTGTCACCAGTCCGCCCGGTAAGGGAATTAATGAGCAGTTCTTC | CVTSPPGKGINEQFF
TRBJ2-7 | many | . | TRBV19 | TGTGCCACCATGGGTCAGCCCTACGAGCAGTACTTC | CATMGQPYEQYF
TRBJ2-3 | . | TRBD1 | TRBV10-3 | TGTGCCATCAGTAATGACAGGGACCAAAGCACAGATACGCAGTATTTT | CAISNDRDQSTDTQYF
TRBJ2-7 | many | TRBD1 | TRBV9 | TGTGCCAGCAGCGTGGGGACAGACGAGCAGTACTTC | CASSVGTDEQYF
TRBJ2-5 | many | . | TRBV7-2 | TGTGCCAGCAGCTTAGCTGGAGGAGGAGAGACCCAGTACTTC | CASSLAGGGETQYF
TRBJ1-2 | many | . | TRBV19 | TGTGCCAGTAGTACTCGGGCCTTTACTGCTCCCTATGGCTACACCTTC | CASSTRAFTAPYGYTF
TRBJ2-7 | few | TRBD2 | TRBV20-1 | TGCAGTGCTAGGGCTAGCGGGAGCCCCCCCTACGAACAGTACTTC | CSARASGSPPYEQYF
TRBJ1-5 | . | . | TRBV7-3 | TGTGCCAGCAGCCGGACGAGCGGCTACGAGCATTTT | CASSRTSGYEHF
TRBJ1-5 | many | . | TRBV11-2 | TGTGCCAGCAGCTTAAATAACATCAAGAATCAGCCCCAGCATTTT | CASSLNNIKNQPQHF
TRBJ2-1 | many | TRBD1 | TRBV12-3/TRBV12-4 | TGTGCCAGCAGTGGACAGGAAAGCTCCTACAATGAGCAGTTCTTC | CASSGQESSYNEQFF
TRBJ1-4 | many | . | TRBV5-6 | TGTGCCAGCAGCTTGGGGGGCCATACTAATGAAAAACTGTTTTTT | CASSLGGHTNEKLFF
TRBJ1-5 | . | TRBD1 | TRBV5-1 | TGCGCCAGCAGCTTGAGGGGGCAAGAGACCCAGCATTTT | CASSLRGQETQHF
TRBJ1-4 | many | TRBD1 | TRBV5-1 | TGCGCCAGCAGCCCGGGACAGGGGGTAGCAACTAATGAAAAACTGTTTTTT | CASSPGQGVATNEKLFF
TRBJ2-1 | many | TRBD2 | TRBV7-3 | TGTGCCAGCAGCTTACGAGCGGGAGCGACGAGCTCCTACAATGAGCAGTTCTTC | CASSLRAGATSSYNEQFF
TRBJ2-7 | many | . | TRBV28 | TGTGCCAGCAGTCAGGGATCTTACGAGCAGTACTTC | CASSQGSYEQYF
TRBJ2-3 | many | TRBD1 | TRBV7-9 | TGTGCCAGCAGCTCAACAGGGGGCTATACGCAGTATTTT | CASSSTGGYTQYF
TRBJ2-2 | many | TRBD2 | TRBV19 | TGTGCCAGTAAAGGAATCGGGCTAGCGGGAGGAGCGAACACCGGGGAGCTGTTTTTT | CASKGIGLAGGANTGELFF
TRBJ1-2 | many | . | TRBV13 | TGTGCCAGCAGCCCTCGGAACTATGGCTACACCTTC | CASSPRNYGYTF
TRBJ2-6 | many | . | TRBV5-1 | TGCGCCAGCAGCTTGGAGGGGGGGTTTGGGGCCAACGTCCTGACTTTC | CASSLEGGFGANVLTF
TRBJ2-7 | . | . | TRBV4-1 | TGCGCTAGCAGCCAAGCGGGACAGCTCTACGAGCAGTACTTC | CASSQAGQLYEQYF
TRBJ2-1 | many | . | TRBV7-3 | TGTGCCAGCAGCTCTTCCAATGAGCAGTTCTTC | CASSSSNEQFF
TRBJ2-7 | many | . | TRBV12-3/TRBV12-4 | TGTGCCAGCAGTTTCCGGAGTACTGTGCAGTACTTC | CASSFRSTVQYF
TRBJ2-1 | many | TRBD1 | TRBV19 | TGTGCCAGTAGTATCGATACAGGGGGCAATGAGCAGTTCTTC | CASSIDTGGNEQFF
TRBJ1-5 | many | . | TRBV7-8 | TGTGCCAGCAGCTTAGCCAGTTATAGCAATCAGCCCCAGCATTTT | CASSLASYSNQPQHF
TRBJ2-3 | few | . | TRBV28 | TGTGCCAGCAGGGCGGGGTGGGCGACCACAGATACGCAGTATTTT | CASRAGWATTDTQYF
TRBJ1-4 | many | . | TRBV30 | TGTGCCTGGAGCGGCCGGGTTACCTTTAATGAAAAACTGTTTTTT | CAWSGRVTFNEKLFF
TRBJ2-7 | many | . | TRBV28 | TGTGCCACCCGGGCCCGCACCCTATACGAGCAGTACTTC | CATRARTLYEQYF
TRBJ1-1 | . | . | TRBV9 | TGTGCCAGCAGCGGGGGGACTCCGGACGGTAGGGCTTTCTTT | CASSGGTPDGRAFF